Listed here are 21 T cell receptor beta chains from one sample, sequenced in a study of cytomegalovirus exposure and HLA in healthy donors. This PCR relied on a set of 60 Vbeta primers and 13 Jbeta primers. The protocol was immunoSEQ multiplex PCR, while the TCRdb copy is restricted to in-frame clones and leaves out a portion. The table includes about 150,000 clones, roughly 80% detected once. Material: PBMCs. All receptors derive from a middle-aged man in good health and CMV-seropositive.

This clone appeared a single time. Here the CDR3 DNA reads TGTGCCAGCAGTGGAAGCGGGGGTGAGCAGTTCTTC. It translates to CASSGSGGEQFF. The chain employs TRBV2 and TRBJ2-1; TRBD2 agrees at 8 bases. Trimming took 4 bases from V and 9 from J; bases not matched to a gene: 2. The germline V gene encodes CDR1 SNHLY and CDR2 FYNNEI. The CDR3 runs to 12 residues.

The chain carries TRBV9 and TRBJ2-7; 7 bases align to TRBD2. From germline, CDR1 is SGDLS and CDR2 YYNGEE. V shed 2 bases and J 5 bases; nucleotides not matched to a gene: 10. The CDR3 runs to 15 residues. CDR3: CASSVGTTKGNEQYF. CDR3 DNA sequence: TGTGCCAGCAGCGTCGGGACTACCAAAGGTAACGAGCAGTACTTC.

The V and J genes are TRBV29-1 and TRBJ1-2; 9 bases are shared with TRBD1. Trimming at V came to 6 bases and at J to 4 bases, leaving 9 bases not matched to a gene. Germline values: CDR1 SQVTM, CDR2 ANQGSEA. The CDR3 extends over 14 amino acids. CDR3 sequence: CSVWEDRGGYGYTF. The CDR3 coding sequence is TGCAGCGTATGGGAAGACAGGGGGGGCTATGGCTACACCTTC.

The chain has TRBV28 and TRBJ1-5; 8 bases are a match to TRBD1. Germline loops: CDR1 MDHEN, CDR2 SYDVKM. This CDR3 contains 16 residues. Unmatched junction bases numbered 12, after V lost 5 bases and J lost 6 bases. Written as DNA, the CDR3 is TGTGCCAGCAGTCTTGAAACAGGGGGGAGACGTCAGCCCCAGCATTTT. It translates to CASSLETGGRRQPQHF.

In DNA form, the CDR3 reads TGTGCCAGCAGTTTAGGGGACAACTACGGAAACACCATATATTTT. Translating gives CASSLGDNYGNTIYF. The chain couples TRBV27 to TRBJ1-3; tentative D call: TRBD1 (6 bases). Germline CDR1 and CDR2: MNHEY and SMNVEV (reference sequence). The CDR3 sequence is 15 residues long. The V and J ends lost 2 bases and 4 bases respectively, with 12 bases between them.

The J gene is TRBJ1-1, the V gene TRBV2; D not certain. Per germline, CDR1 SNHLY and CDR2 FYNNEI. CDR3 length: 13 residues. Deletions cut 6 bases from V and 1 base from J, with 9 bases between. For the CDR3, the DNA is TGTGCCAGCAGCCGGGAGAAGAACACTGAAGCTTTCTTT. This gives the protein CASSREKNTEAFF.

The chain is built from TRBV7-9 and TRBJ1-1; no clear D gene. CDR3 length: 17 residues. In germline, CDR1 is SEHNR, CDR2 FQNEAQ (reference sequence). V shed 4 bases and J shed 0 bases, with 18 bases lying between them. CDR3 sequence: CASSSPGRSVMNTEAFF. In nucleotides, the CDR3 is TGTGCCAGCAGCTCGCCTGGGCGATCCGTAATGAACACTGAAGCTTTCTTT. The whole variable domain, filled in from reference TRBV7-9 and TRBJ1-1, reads DTGVSQNPRHKITKRGQNVTFRCDPISEHNRLYWYRQTLGQGPEFLTYFQNEAQLEKSRLLSDRFSAERPKGSFSTLEIQRTEQGDSAMYLCASSSPGRSVMNTEAFFGQGTRLTVV.

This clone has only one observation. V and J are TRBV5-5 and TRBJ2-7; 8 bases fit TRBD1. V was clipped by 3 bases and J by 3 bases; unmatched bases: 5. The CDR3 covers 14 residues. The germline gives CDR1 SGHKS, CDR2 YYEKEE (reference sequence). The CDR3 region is CASSSRQGYYEQYF. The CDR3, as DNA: TGTGCCAGCAGCTCCCGACAGGGGTACTACGAGCAGTACTTC.

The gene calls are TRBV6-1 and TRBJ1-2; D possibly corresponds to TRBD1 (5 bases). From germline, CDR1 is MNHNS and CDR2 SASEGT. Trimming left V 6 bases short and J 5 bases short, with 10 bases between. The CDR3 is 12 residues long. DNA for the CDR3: TGTGCCAGCAGACAGGCCCAATATGGCTACACCTTC. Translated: CASRQAQYGYTF.

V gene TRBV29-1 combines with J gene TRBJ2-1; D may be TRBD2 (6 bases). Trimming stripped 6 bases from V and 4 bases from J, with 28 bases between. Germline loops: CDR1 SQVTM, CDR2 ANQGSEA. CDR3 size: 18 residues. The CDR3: CSVGGGAVALMGYNEQFF. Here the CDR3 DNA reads TGCAGCGTGGGAGGCGGGGCGGTAGCTTTGATGGGGTACAATGAGCAGTTCTTC.

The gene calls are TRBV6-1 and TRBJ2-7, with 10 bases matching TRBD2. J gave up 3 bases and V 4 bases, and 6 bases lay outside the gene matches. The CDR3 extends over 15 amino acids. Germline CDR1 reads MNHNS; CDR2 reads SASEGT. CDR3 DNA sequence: TGTGCCAGCAGTGCCCTAGCGGGAGTTCTCTACGAGCAGTACTTC. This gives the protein CASSALAGVLYEQYF.

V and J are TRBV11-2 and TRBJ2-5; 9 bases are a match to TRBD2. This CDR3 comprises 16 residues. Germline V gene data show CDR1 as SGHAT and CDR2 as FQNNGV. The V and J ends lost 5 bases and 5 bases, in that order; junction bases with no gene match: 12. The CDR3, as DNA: TGTGCCAGCAGCACCCATGGCGGGGGGGGCAGGGAGACCCAGTACTTC. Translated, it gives CASSTHGGGGRETQYF.

The CDR3, as DNA: TGTGCCAGCAGCTTAGATCGGGCGGGGGCTGAGACCCAGTACTTC. This translates into CASSLDRAGAETQYF. The chain joins TRBV11-2 to TRBJ2-5; D is perhaps TRBD2 (7 bases). The CDR3 is made up of 15 amino acids. V was trimmed by 0 bases and J by 5 bases, leaving 13 bases between them. CDR1 and CDR2 from the germline V gene are SGHAT and FQNNGV. The complete variable domain, with remaining parts taken from reference TRBV11-2 and TRBJ2-5, reads EAGVAQSPRYKIIEKRQSVAFWCNPISGHATLYWYQQILGQGPKLLIQFQNNGVVDDSQLPKDRFSAERLKGVDSTLKIQPAKLEDSAVYLCASSLDRAGAETQYFGPGTRLLVL.

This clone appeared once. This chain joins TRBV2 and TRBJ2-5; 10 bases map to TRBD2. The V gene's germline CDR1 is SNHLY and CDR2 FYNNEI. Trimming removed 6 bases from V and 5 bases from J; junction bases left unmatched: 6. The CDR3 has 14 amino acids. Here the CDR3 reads CASRALAGRETQYF. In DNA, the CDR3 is TGTGCCAGCAGGGCACTAGCGGGAAGGGAGACCCAGTACTTC.

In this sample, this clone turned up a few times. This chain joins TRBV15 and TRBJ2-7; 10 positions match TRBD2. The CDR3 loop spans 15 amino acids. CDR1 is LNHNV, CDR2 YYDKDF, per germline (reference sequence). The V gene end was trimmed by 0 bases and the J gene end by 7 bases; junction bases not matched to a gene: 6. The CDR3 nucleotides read TGTGCCACCAGCAGAGATCTAGCGGGAGCGCGTGAGCAGTACTTC. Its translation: CATSRDLAGAREQYF. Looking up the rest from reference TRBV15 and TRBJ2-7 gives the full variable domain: DAMVIQNPRYQVTQFGKPVTLSCSQTLNHNVMYWYQQKSSQAPKLLFHYYDKDFNNEADTPDNFQSRRPNTSFCFLDIRSPGLGDTAMYLCATSRDLAGAREQYFGPGTRLTVT.

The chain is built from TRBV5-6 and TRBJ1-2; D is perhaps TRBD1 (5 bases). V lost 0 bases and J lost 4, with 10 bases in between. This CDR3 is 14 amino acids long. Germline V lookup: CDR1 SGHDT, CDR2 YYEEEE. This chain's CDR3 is CASSLVWGPYGYTF. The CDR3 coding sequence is TGTGCCAGCAGCTTGGTATGGGGCCCCTATGGCTACACCTTC.

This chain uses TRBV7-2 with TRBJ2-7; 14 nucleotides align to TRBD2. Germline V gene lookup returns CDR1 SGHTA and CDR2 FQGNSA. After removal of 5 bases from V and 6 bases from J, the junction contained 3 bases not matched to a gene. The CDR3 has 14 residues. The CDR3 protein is CASSQGTSGSEQYF. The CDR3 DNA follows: TGTGCCAGCAGCCAAGGGACTAGCGGGAGCGAGCAGTACTTC.

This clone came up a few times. CDR3 DNA sequence: TGTGCCGTCACTAGCGACAAACGGGGCTACGAGCAGTACTTC. It is translated as CAVTSDKRGYEQYF. The chain links TRBV10-3 to TRBJ2-7, with 7 bases fitting TRBD2. CDR3 size: 14 residues. Per the germline V gene, CDR1 is ENHRY and CDR2 is SYGVKD. V shed 11 bases, J shed 3 bases, and the junction held 13 bases outside the gene matches.

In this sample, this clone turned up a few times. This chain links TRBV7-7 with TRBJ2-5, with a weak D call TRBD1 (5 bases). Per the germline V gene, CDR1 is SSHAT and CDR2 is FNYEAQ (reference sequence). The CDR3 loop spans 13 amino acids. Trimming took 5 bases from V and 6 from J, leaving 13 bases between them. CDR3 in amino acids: CASSLEKGQTQYF. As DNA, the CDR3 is TGTGCCAGCAGCCTGGAAAAGGGGCAGACCCAGTACTTC.

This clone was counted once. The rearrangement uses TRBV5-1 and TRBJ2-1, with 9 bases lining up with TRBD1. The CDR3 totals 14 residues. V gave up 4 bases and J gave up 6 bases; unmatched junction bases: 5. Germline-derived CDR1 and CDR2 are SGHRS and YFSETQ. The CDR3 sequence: CASSPSTGGNEQFF. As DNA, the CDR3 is TGCGCCAGCAGCCCGTCGACAGGGGGCAATGAGCAGTTCTTC.

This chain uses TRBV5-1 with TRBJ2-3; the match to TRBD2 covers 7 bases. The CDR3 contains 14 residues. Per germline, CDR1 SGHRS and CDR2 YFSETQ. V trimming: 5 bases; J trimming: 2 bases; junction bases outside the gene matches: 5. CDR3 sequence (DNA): TGCGCCAGCAGTGGCGGGAGTATCACAGATACGCAGTATTTT. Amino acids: CASSGGSITDTQYF.